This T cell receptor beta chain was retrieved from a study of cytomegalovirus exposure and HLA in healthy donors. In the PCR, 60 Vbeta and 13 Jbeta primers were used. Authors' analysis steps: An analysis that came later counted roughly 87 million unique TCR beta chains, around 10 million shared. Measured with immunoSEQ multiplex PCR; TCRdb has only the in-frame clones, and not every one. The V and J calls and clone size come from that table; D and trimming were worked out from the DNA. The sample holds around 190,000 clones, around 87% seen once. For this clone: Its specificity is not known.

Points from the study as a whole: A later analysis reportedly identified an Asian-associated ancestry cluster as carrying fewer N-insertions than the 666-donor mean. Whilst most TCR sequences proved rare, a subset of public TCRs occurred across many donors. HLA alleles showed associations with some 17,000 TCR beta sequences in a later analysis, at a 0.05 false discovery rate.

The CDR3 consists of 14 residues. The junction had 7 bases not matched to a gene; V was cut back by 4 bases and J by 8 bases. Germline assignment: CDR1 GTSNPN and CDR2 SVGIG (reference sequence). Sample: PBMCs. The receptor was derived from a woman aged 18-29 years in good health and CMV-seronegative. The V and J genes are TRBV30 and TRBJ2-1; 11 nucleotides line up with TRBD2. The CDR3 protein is CAWMTSGVVHEQFF. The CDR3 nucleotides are TGTGCCTGGATGACTAGCGGGGTGGTCCATGAGCAGTTCTTC.